A single sample gave rise to the 7 T cell receptor beta chains below, sequenced in a study of CD8 T cells in ankylosing spondylitis. Whole-study results and caveats: A motif of several highly homologous TCR beta variants was seen as apparently characteristic of ankylosing spondylitis blood.

TCRdb redid the calling of the 5' RACE reads with MiXCR, one entry per CDR3 protein. The profile covers more than 400,000 distinct CDR3 sequences, with approximately 5.3% appearing a single time and under 4.5% taken by the ten largest. Which antigens these TCRs recognize remains unknown. The sample taken for sequencing was blood, either unsorted or a sorted T cell fraction (not recorded which). The receptors were sampled from a male donor with ankylosing spondylitis.

This clonotype showed up many times. The CDR3 reads CASTPGLVSYNEQFF. CDR3 bases: TGTGCCAGCACCCCAGGGTTGGTTTCATACAATGAGCAGTTCTTC. The chain employs TRBV7-2 and TRBJ2-1; D perhaps matches TRBD1 (5 bases). CDR3 length equals 15 residues. The V gene's germline CDR1 is SGHTA and CDR2 FQGNSA. V dropped 7 bases and J dropped 4 bases, with 17 bases sitting between them.

There are many counts of this clonotype. The chain carries TRBV5-1 and TRBJ2-5; D not resolved. Trimming took off 0 bases at V and 5 bases at J, with 11 bases between the two ends. CDR3 size: 14 residues. In germline, CDR1 is SGHRS, CDR2 YFSETQ. The CDR3 sequence is CASSLAVNRETQYF. CDR3 DNA sequence: TGCGCCAGCAGCTTGGCGGTGAATCGGGAGACCCAGTACTTC.

There are many counts of this clonotype. The V call is TRBV20-1, the J call TRBJ2-3; D ambiguous. Germline CDR1 and CDR2: DFQATT and SNEGSKA (reference sequence). CDR3 length: 16 amino acids. The germline V and J ends were trimmed by 3 bases and 0 bases, with 16 bases remaining between them. This CDR3 is CSARGTLWASTDTQYF. The CDR3 bases are TGCAGTGCTAGGGGTACTCTTTGGGCTAGCACAGATACGCAGTATTTT.

This clonotype was observed many times. V and J are TRBV5-1 and TRBJ2-3; tentatively, D is TRBD1 (6 bases). This CDR3 is 16 amino acids long. Per the germline V gene, CDR1 is SGHRS and CDR2 is YFSETQ. V lost 1 base to trimming and J lost 4 bases, with 16 bases between them. The CDR3 DNA sequence: TGCGCCAGCAGCTTGACGGGAAAGGACAGTTCAGATACGCAGTATTTT. Amino acids: CASSLTGKDSSDTQYF.

This clonotype was recorded many times. This rearrangement joins TRBV7-2 to TRBJ2-1; D possibly corresponds to TRBD2 (6 bases). The germline V gene has CDR1 SGHTA and CDR2 FQGNSA. V was trimmed by 5 bases and J by 1 base, leaving 15 bases between them. This CDR3 has 16 residues. This CDR3 is CASSASGRMSYNEQFF. The CDR3 DNA follows: TGTGCCAGCAGCGCGTCAGGGAGGATGTCCTACAATGAGCAGTTCTTC.

The sample holds many counts of this clonotype. The chain combines TRBV29-1 with TRBJ1-4; the match to TRBD1 covers 7 bases. This CDR3 comprises 16 residues. Germline lookup yields CDR1 SQVTM and CDR2 ANQGSEA. The V gene end was trimmed by 7 bases and the J gene end by 2 bases; junction bases not matched to a gene: 13. The CDR3 sequence is CSAQGTGVLTNEKLFF. Written as DNA, the CDR3 is TGCAGCGCCCAAGGCACAGGGGTCTTGACTAATGAAAAACTGTTTTTT.

At least ten counts were recorded for this clonotype. CDR3 residues: CASSLLTGTEAFF. The CDR3 DNA is TGTGCCAGCAGTTTATTGACGGGGACTGAAGCTTTCTTT. The chain carries TRBV27 and TRBJ1-1; D is ambiguous. The CDR3 runs 13 residues. V lost 1 base to trimming and J lost 5 bases, with 8 bases between them. Germline V lookup: CDR1 MNHEY, CDR2 SMNVEV (reference sequence).